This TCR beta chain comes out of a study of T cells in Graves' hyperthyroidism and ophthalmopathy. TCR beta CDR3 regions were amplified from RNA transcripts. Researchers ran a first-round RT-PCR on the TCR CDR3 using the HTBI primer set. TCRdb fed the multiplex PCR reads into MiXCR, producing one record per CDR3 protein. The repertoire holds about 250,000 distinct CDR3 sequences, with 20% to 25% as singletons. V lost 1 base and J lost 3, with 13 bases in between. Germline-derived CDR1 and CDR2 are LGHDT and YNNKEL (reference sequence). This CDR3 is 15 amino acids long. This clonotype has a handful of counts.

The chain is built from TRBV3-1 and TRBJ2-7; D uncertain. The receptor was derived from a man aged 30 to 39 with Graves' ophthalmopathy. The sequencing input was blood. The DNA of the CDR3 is TGTGCCAGCAGCCAAGTTCTCTCGCTACTCTACGAGCAGTACTTC. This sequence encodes CASSQVLSLLYEQYF.